The 3 T cell receptor beta chains below all came from one sample that was sequenced in a study of regulatory T cells in long-lasting Graves disease. Time point given: persistent/refractory GD, antithyroid drugs over 5 years with positive TRAb. From PBMCs, RNA was extracted and then used to make the TCR library. The TCR beta library used iRepertoire HTBI primers with Arm-PCR amplification of CDR3. TCRdb re-called the multiplex PCR reads with MiXCR, one entry per CDR3 protein. The data hold approximately 380,000 distinct CDR3 sequences, with 20% observed a single time. The sample here was peripheral blood mononuclear cells (PBMCs), taken when the disease was refractory, from a patient treated with antithyroid drugs. These receptors came from a female donor with Graves disease.

The chain couples TRBV7-2 to TRBJ2-2; D gene unclear. Germline lookup yields CDR1 SGHTA and CDR2 FQGNSA. The ends were cut back, 1 base at V and 6 bases at J, with 12 bases in the middle. The CDR3 consists of 15 residues. CDR3 loop: CASSLDIQRAGELFF. The DNA of the CDR3 is TGTGCCAGCAGCTTAGATATCCAAAGGGCCGGGGAGCTGTTTTTT. Full variable domain (rest looked up from reference TRBV7-2 and TRBJ2-2): GAGVSQSPSNKVTEKGKDVELRCDPISGHTALYWYRQSLGQGLEFLIYFQGNSAPDKSGLPSDRFSAERTGGSVSTLTIQRTQQEDSAVYLCASSLDIQRAGELFFGEGSRLTVL.

In its sample, this clonotype was seen once. V is TRBV6-9 and J is TRBJ2-1; D gene uncertain. The germline gives CDR1 MNHGY, CDR2 SVAAGI. CDR3 size: 17 residues. The V end lost 3 bases, the J end lost 12 bases, and 27 bases lay between the germline ends. CDR3 coding DNA: TGTGCCAGCAGTTACTTCGGTGTTGGCCTGAAGCACGATGGGCAGTTCTTC. Its protein product is CASSYFGVGLKHDGQFF.

The sample holds many counts of this clonotype. The gene calls are TRBV7-2 and TRBJ2-7, with 8 bases that match TRBD2. CDR3 length: 15 amino acids. Germline V gene sequence: CDR1 SGHTA, CDR2 FQGNSA. V shed 5 bases and J 2 bases; nucleotides not matched to a gene: 8. The CDR3 DNA sequence: TGTGCCAGCAGCGTAACAGCGGGAGACACCTACGAGCAGTACTTC. It codes for CASSVTAGDTYEQYF. Combining the CDR3 with reference TRBV7-2 and TRBJ2-7 gives the whole variable domain GAGVSQSPSNKVTEKGKDVELRCDPISGHTALYWYRQSLGQGLEFLIYFQGNSAPDKSGLPSDRFSAERTGGSVSTLTIQRTQQEDSAVYLCASSVTAGDTYEQYFGPGTRLTVT.